This TCR beta chain was captured in a study of response to subunit inactivated influenza vaccine. This clonotype turned up a few times. The CDR3 contains 14 residues. CDR1 DFQATT and CDR2 SNEGSKA come from the germline V gene (reference sequence). The ends were cut back, 1 base at V and 5 bases at J, with 15 bases in the middle. Each CDR3 protein is one row after TCRdb ran MiXCR on the RT-PCR reads. The sample holds hundreds of thousands of distinct CDR3 sequences, around 11% seen once. This sample also belongs to another study, concerning T cells expressing NK-cell markers. From that study: As the method of synthesis, 5'RACE template switching with UMIs yielded TCR beta cDNA.

The source was PBMCs from blood, collected on the day of vaccination. The chain has TRBV20-1 and TRBJ2-7; maybe TRBD2 (5 bases). The receptor comes from a man aged 45 to 65 who received an inactivated influenza vaccine. The CDR3 here is CSARVRRGLDEQYF. In DNA, the CDR3 is TGCAGTGCTAGAGTCCGTCGGGGTTTGGACGAGCAGTACTTC.